This is a list of T cell receptor beta chains from one sample in a study of control samples from healthy donors and cancer patients. Some clones are missing from TCRdb's copy, which holds only in-frame ones; the method was immunoSEQ multiplex PCR. The table lists roughly 30,000 clones, roughly 89% of them singletons. The sequenced sample was PBMCs. The receptors derive from a woman aged 40 to 55 with lung cancer. CDR3s include the opening cysteine and the closing phenylalanine or tryptophan. A D gene is named only where the DNA matches it firmly. Size values are once, few and many counts, or a class for expanded clones, and some rows have none.

J gene: TRBJ2-7; D gene: TRBD1; V gene: TRBV24-1; clone size: -; CDR3 protein: CATSDLPRTGGSYEQYF; CDR3 DNA: TGTGCCACCAGTGATTTGCCAAGGACAGGGGGCTCATACGAGCAGTACTTC
J gene: TRBJ2-7; D gene: -; V gene: TRBV6-5; clone size: -; CDR3 protein: CASSRRGRAYEQYF; CDR3 DNA: TGTGCCAGCAGCCGCAGGGGCCGAGCCTACGAGCAGTACTTC
J gene: TRBJ2-4; D gene: -; V gene: TRBV6-1; clone size: -; CDR3 protein: CASSDRGGVAKNIQYF; CDR3 DNA: TGTGCCAGCAGTGATAGGGGCGGGGTGGCCAAAAACATTCAGTACTTC
J gene: TRBJ1-4; D gene: TRBD1; V gene: TRBV7-9; clone size: -; CDR3 protein: CASRSTGGTNEKLFF; CDR3 DNA: TGTGCCAGCAGATCCACAGGGGGAACTAATGAAAAACTGTTTTTT
J gene: TRBJ1-1; D gene: -; V gene: TRBV6-6; clone size: -; CDR3 protein: CASSWSIGSAGTEAFF; CDR3 DNA: TGTGCCAGCAGTTGGAGTATCGGGAGTGCGGGCACTGAAGCTTTCTTT
J gene: TRBJ2-1; D gene: TRBD1; V gene: TRBV6-5; clone size: -; CDR3 protein: CASSRQGNSYNEQFF; CDR3 DNA: TGTGCCAGCAGTCGACAGGGTAACTCCTACAATGAGCAGTTCTTC
J gene: TRBJ2-1; D gene: -; V gene: TRBV19; clone size: -; CDR3 protein: CASSPREKNEQFF; CDR3 DNA: TGTGCCAGTAGCCCTCGGGAGAAGAATGAGCAGTTCTTC
J gene: TRBJ2-7; D gene: -; V gene: TRBV12-3/TRBV12-4; clone size: -; CDR3 protein: CASSFSGFEQYF; CDR3 DNA: TGTGCCAGCAGTTTTTCGGGGTTCGAGCAGTACTTC
J gene: TRBJ1-6; D gene: -; V gene: TRBV15; clone size: once; CDR3 protein: CATSRGRVYSPLHF; CDR3 DNA: TGTGCCACCAGCAGAGGCAGAGTTTATTCACCCCTCCACTTT
J gene: TRBJ2-7; D gene: TRBD1; V gene: TRBV30; clone size: -; CDR3 protein: CAWSQGTGAEQYF; CDR3 DNA: TGTGCCTGGAGTCAGGGGACAGGGGCCGAGCAGTACTTC